The table lists the clone carrying this T cell receptor beta chain with a few counts. Antigen: not known. Preparation of the TCRbeta library was carried out with unique molecular identifiers. One entry per CDR3 protein, called by TCRdb with MiXCR from the PCR reads. The sample records about 440,000 distinct CDR3 sequences, approximately 41% being singletons. This specimen comes from a study of T-cell reconstitution after alpha-beta-depleted transplantation in children. Study observations and caveats: Surviving recipient T cells and intrathymic progenitors accounted for some patients' high TCRbeta diversity at day 60. It was reported that alpha-beta T cells came from several hundred expanded graft clones (about two months after transplant).

V lost 2 bases and J lost 1, with 8 bases in between. The germline CDR1 and CDR2 sequences are SEHNR and FQNEAQ (reference sequence). The CDR3 covers 14 residues. The clonotype was recovered from a girl aged 2-10 years with aplastic anemia, due to receive a stem cell transplant. The material sequenced was PBMCs, taken before TCRalphabeta/CD19-depleted stem cell transplant. This rearrangement joins TRBV7-9 to TRBJ2-5, with unresolved D. CDR3 nucleotide sequence: TGTGCCAGCAGCTTAACCCGACCCCAAGAGACCCAGTACTTC. Residues: CASSLTRPQETQYF.